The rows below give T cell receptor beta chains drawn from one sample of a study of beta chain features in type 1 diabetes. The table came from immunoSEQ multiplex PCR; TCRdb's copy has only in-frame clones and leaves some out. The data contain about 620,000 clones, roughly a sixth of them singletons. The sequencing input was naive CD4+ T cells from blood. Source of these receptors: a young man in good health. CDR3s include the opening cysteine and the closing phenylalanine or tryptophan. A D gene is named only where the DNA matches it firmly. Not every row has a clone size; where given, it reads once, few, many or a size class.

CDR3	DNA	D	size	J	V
CASSQLFSYEQYF	TGTGCCAGCAGCCAACTATTCTCATACGAGCAGTACTTC	-	few	TRBJ2-7	TRBV14
CASSSMQGASETQYF	TGTGCCAGCAGCAGCATGCAGGGGGCGAGCGAGACCCAGTACTTC	TRBD1	few	TRBJ2-5	TRBV7-9
CASSSEGTQQYF	TGTGCCTCCTCCTCTGAGGGAACCCAACAGTACTTC	-	few	TRBJ2-4	TRBV10-3
CASSLPYTGEAFF	TGTGCCAGCAGCTTACCCTACACAGGTGAAGCTTTCTTT	-	-	TRBJ1-1	TRBV7-9
CASSHRGRKTGYGYTF	TGCGCCAGCAGTCACAGGGGGCGGAAGACGGGGTATGGCTACACCTTC	TRBD1	-	TRBJ1-2	TRBV23-1
CASSLHGGPEAFF	TGCGCCAGCAGCTTGCACGGGGGCCCTGAAGCTTTCTTT	-	few	TRBJ1-1	TRBV5-1
CARAPGQGYNEQFF	TGTGCCAGGGCACCGGGACAGGGTTACAATGAGCAGTTCTTC	TRBD1	-	TRBJ2-1	TRBV2
CASSPPRAAGLGEQYF	TGTGCCAGCTCACCGCCGCGGGCAGCAGGGCTGGGCGAGCAGTACTTC	-	few	TRBJ2-7	TRBV18
CASSSLAGGRFF	TGTGCCAGCAGTTCACTAGCGGGAGGGCGCTTCTTC	TRBD2	few	TRBJ2-1	TRBV7-8
CASSLVLSGNYGYTF	TGTGCCAGCAGCTTAGTCCTCTCTGGGAACTATGGCTACACCTTC	-	few	TRBJ1-2	TRBV7-2
CASSPPGGETQYF	TGTGCCAGCAGCCCGCCAGGGGGGGAGACCCAGTACTTC	-	-	TRBJ2-5	TRBV5-4
CAIRASGNTDTQYF	TGTGCCATCAGGGCTAGCGGGAACACAGATACGCAGTATTTT	TRBD2	-	TRBJ2-3	TRBV10-3
CASSLGLAGSYEQYF	TGTGCCAGCAGCTTAGGACTAGCGGGGTCCTACGAGCAGTACTTC	TRBD2	few	TRBJ2-7	TRBV7-2
CASSQLAKNIQYF	TGTGCCAGCAGCCAACTAGCCAAAAACATTCAGTACTTC	-	-	TRBJ2-4	TRBV5-4
CASSSPGTGNEKLFF	TGTGCCAGCAGTTCTCCCGGGACAGGGAATGAAAAACTGTTTTTT	TRBD1	-	TRBJ1-4	TRBV28
CASSRGLAGGRDTQYF	TGCGCCAGCAGCCGAGGACTAGCGGGAGGGCGAGATACGCAGTATTTT	TRBD2	-	TRBJ2-3	TRBV5-1
CAIRRQFMNTEAFF	TGTGCCATCAGAAGACAGTTCATGAACACTGAAGCTTTCTTT	-	many	TRBJ1-1	TRBV10-3
CASSVRQGFGTDTQYF	TGTGCCAGCAGCGTCAGACAGGGGTTCGGCACAGATACGCAGTATTTT	TRBD1	-	TRBJ2-3	TRBV7-2
CASSLDDRAGYGYTF	TGTGCCAGCAGCCTAGACGACAGGGCGGGGTATGGCTACACCTTC	TRBD1	-	TRBJ1-2	TRBV6-5
CSVSGTGGAGEAFF	TGCAGCGTGTCCGGGACAGGGGGCGCGGGTGAAGCTTTCTTT	TRBD1	-	TRBJ1-1	TRBV29-1
CASSLRTSGRKTQYF	TGTGCCAGCAGCTTGCGGACTAGCGGGAGGAAGACCCAGTACTTC	TRBD2	-	TRBJ2-5	TRBV5-4
CASRLTGTGETQYF	TGTGCCAGCAGACTGACAGGGACGGGAGAGACCCAGTACTTC	TRBD1	-	TRBJ2-5	TRBV11-2
CASSQARTGNTIYF	TGTGCCAGCAGCCAAGCCAGAACGGGAAACACCATATATTTT	-	-	TRBJ1-3	TRBV4-2
CASSQGPGLQQYF	TGCGCCAGCAGCCAAGGGCCGGGCCTGCAGCAGTACTTC	-	-	TRBJ2-7	TRBV4-1
CASSYLNLGNQPQHF	TGTGCCAGCAGTTACCTGAACTTGGGGAATCAGCCCCAGCATTTT	-	-	TRBJ1-5	TRBV6-6
CASSSIEDGTYEQYF	TGTGCCAGCAGCTCAATTGAGGACGGGACCTACGAGCAGTACTTC	-	few	TRBJ2-7	TRBV7-9
CASSPPLTLEREQFF	TGTGCCAGCTCACCACCCCTAACTCTCGAGCGGGAGCAGTTCTTC	-	few	TRBJ2-1	TRBV18
CASSVLGASYEQYF	TGTGCCAGCAGCGTATTAGGAGCCTCCTACGAGCAGTACTTC	-	-	TRBJ2-7	TRBV9
CASSSLWTGRLKRNYGYTF	TGCGCCAGCAGCTCGCTGTGGACAGGGAGGTTAAAGCGTAACTATGGCTACACCTTC	TRBD1	-	TRBJ1-2	TRBV5-1
CASSPPGWGTEAFF	TGTGCCAGCAGTCCCCCGGGGTGGGGCACTGAAGCTTTCTTT	-	few	TRBJ1-1	TRBV27
CASSLERADSGANVLTF	TGTGCCAGCAGCTTGGAAAGGGCAGACTCTGGGGCCAACGTCCTGACTTTC	-	-	TRBJ2-6	TRBV5-4
CASSWDISDYEQYF	TGTGCCAGCAGCTGGGACATCAGTGACTACGAGCAGTACTTC	-	-	TRBJ2-7	TRBV5-4
CASSVGATESYEQYF	TGTGCCAGCAGCGTAGGGGCAACGGAGAGCTACGAGCAGTACTTC	-	few	TRBJ2-7	TRBV9
CASSYRIGTGAYEQYF	TGCGCCAGCAGCTACCGGATCGGGACAGGGGCCTACGAGCAGTACTTC	TRBD1	-	TRBJ2-7	TRBV4-3
CASSPDISNEQFF	TGTGCCAGCTCCCCAGACATATCCAATGAGCAGTTCTTC	-	-	TRBJ2-1	TRBV18